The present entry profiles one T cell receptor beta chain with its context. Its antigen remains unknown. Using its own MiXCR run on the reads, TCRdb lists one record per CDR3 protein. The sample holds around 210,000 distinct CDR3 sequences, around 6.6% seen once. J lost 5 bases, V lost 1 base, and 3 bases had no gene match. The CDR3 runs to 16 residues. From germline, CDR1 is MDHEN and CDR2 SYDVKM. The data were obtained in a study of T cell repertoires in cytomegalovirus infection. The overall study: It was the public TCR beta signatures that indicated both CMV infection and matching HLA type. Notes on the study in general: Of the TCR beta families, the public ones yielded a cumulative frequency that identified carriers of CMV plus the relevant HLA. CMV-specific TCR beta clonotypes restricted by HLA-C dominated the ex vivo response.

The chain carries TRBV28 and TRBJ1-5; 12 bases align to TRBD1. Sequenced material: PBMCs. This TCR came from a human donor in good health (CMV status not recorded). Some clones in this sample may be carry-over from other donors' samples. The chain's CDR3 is CASSLFGTGGDQPQHF. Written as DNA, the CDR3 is TGTGCCAGCAGTTTATTCGGGACAGGGGGCGATCAGCCCCAGCATTTT.